This TCR beta chain is drawn from a study of beta chain features in type 1 diabetes. Study-wide points: TCRB CDR3 length was moderately but significantly reduced in all four CD4+ subsets of Type 1 diabetes patients.

The germline gives CDR1 SGHDN, CDR2 FVKESK. This CDR3 is 13 amino acids long. Trimming removed 5 bases from V and 0 bases from J, with 7 bases in between. The investigators reverse transcribed all of the isolated RNA, so they sequenced expressed TCRB transcripts. Clones were sequenced by immunoSEQ multiplex PCR, and TCRdb holds only the in-frame ones, with some missing. This sample has 640,000 or so clones, with roughly 13% found just once. This clone was counted a few times. What it binds is not known. The sequence derives from a man aged 18 to 29 with type 1 diabetes. Sequenced sample: naive CD4+ T cells from blood. The J gene is TRBJ1-1, the V gene TRBV14; D not certain. The CDR3 region is CASSYGMNTEAFF. For the CDR3, the DNA is TGTGCCAGCAGCTACGGGATGAACACTGAAGCTTTCTTT.